This T cell receptor (beta chain) was identified during a study of cytomegalovirus exposure and HLA in healthy donors. Background on the study: HLA-typed donors contributed 80 million or so unique TCRs, which were held in an early data release. Points from the study as a whole: The authors later found HLA-associated TCR beta chains more clonally expanded than equally common others. With further analysis later on, most CMV-associated TCR beta chains appeared HLA-restricted. Many donors shared some public TCRs, even though most TCR sequences were rare.

The germline CDR1 and CDR2 sequences are SGHDT and YYEEEE. Losses at the gene ends were 6 bases for V and 6 bases for J; bases not matched to a gene: 20. CDR3 length: 18 amino acids. In the PCR, 60 Vbeta and 13 Jbeta primers were used. Libraries were prepared by immunoSEQ multiplex PCR; TCRdb keeps only in-frame clonotypes and omits some of them. The sample records approximately 180,000 clones, 84% being singletons. As for this clone: Antigen unknown.

The V call is TRBV5-6, the J call TRBJ1-5; 8 bases map to TRBD1. This TCR derives from a girl aged 10-17 years in good health and CMV-seropositive. Sequences were obtained from PBMCs. CDR3: CASTSNLGTGDYSQPQHF. Here the CDR3 DNA reads TGTGCCAGCACGTCGAATCTCGGGACAGGAGATTATAGTCAGCCCCAGCATTTT.